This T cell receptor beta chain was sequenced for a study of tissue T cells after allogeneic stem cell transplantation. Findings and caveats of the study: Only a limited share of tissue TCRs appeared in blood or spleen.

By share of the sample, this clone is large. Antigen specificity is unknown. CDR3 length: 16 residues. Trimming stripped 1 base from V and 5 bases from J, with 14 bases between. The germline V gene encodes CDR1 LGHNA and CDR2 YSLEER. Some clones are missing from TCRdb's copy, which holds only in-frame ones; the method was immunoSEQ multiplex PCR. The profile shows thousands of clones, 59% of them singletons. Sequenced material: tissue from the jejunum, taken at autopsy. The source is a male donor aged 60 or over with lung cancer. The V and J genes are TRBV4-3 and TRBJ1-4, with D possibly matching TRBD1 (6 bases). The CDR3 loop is CASSQVGGAANEKLFF. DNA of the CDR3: TGCGCCAGCAGCCAAGTCGGGGGGGCCGCAAATGAAAAACTGTTTTTT.